A selection of T cell receptor beta chains follows, all from one sample in a study of T cell repertoires in cytomegalovirus infection. TCRdb re-analysed the reads in MiXCR, keeping a single row per CDR3 protein. Altogether just under 500,000 distinct CDR3 sequences are present, more than 30% being singletons, with the ten largest covering 17%. These TCRs' antigens remain unknown. This specimen was cultured PBMCs, taken from culture after CMV antigen stimulation. The receptors were sampled from a human donor in good health (CMV status not recorded). Some clones in this sample may be carry-over from other donors' samples. Each CDR3 is given without its conserved first and last residue.

V: TRBV6-2/TRBV6-3
J: TRBJ1-2
CDR3: ASSPTANYGYT

V: TRBV20-1
J: TRBJ2-7
CDR3: SAKQGNEQY

V: TRBV6-2/TRBV6-3
J: TRBJ2-6
CDR3: ASSAPSGANVLT

V: TRBV7-2
J: TRBJ2-3
CDR3: ASRDARTDTQY

V: TRBV6-5
J: TRBJ2-1
CDR3: ASSWDSGRTEQF

V: TRBV7-2
J: TRBJ2-1
CDR3: ASSLAGTSGNNEQF

V: TRBV6-2/TRBV6-3
J: TRBJ2-4
CDR3: ASSYSAGTLQDIQY

V: TRBV25-1
J: TRBJ1-1
CDR3: ASSERTGGTEAF

V: TRBV11-2
J: TRBJ2-1
CDR3: ASSFTTGAPYNEQF

V: TRBV2
J: TRBJ2-1
CDR3: ASSEYVLASRQF

V: TRBV28
J: TRBJ1-1
CDR3: ASSLSRGANTEAF

V: TRBV7-2
J: TRBJ1-4
CDR3: ASSFSEKLF

V: TRBV28
J: TRBJ2-1
CDR3: ASSRSGTSGSLTYNEQF

V: TRBV7-2
J: TRBJ2-2
CDR3: ASNPPSRWDSAGELF

V: TRBV4-1
J: TRBJ2-5
CDR3: ASRGREGQETQY

V: TRBV6-1
J: TRBJ1-2
CDR3: ASSEARTGRYGYT

V: TRBV7-6
J: TRBJ2-1
CDR3: ASSLAGRYNEQF

V: TRBV12-5
J: TRBJ1-1
CDR3: ASGLDRKSNTEAF

V: TRBV4-2
J: TRBJ2-3
CDR3: ASSQDLSRGSTDTQY

V: TRBV30
J: TRBJ1-2
CDR3: AWSPSFYGYT

V: TRBV4-3
J: TRBJ1-5
CDR3: ASSQGPVSNQPQH

V: TRBV7-2
J: TRBJ2-1
CDR3: ASSLPRGMPYNEQF

V: TRBV2
J: TRBJ2-1
CDR3: ASRGDRNEQF

V: TRBV27
J: TRBJ2-3
CDR3: ASSLLGQELQSTDTQY

V: TRBV7-2
J: TRBJ2-1
CDR3: ASAGTGYLNEQF

V: TRBV7-9
J: TRBJ1-1
CDR3: ASSPPTRSKTEAF

V: TRBV6-2/TRBV6-3
J: TRBJ2-5
CDR3: ASSYSKVAGIQETQY

V: TRBV5-1
J: TRBJ1-3
CDR3: ASSLEGENTIY

V: TRBV11-2
J: TRBJ2-1
CDR3: ASSPTGTSGISEQF

V: TRBV24-1
J: TRBJ2-1
CDR3: ATSAPVFNEQF

V: TRBV5-1
J: TRBJ2-3
CDR3: ASGPGLGVDTQY

V: TRBV11-2
J: TRBJ1-1
CDR3: ASSLDSGAAF

V: TRBV5-4
J: TRBJ1-4
CDR3: ASSFRGRNPTNEKLF

V: TRBV18
J: TRBJ1-6
CDR3: ASSPSWDRGNSPLH

V: TRBV14
J: TRBJ2-3
CDR3: ASSQGGPTDTQY

V: TRBV7-2
J: TRBJ2-2
CDR3: ASSLVWGLVSGKGGELF

V: TRBV7-3
J: TRBJ1-2
CDR3: ASSTGEGYGYT

V: TRBV6-2/TRBV6-3
J: TRBJ2-1
CDR3: ASTQRPRGSSYNEQF

V: TRBV6-8
J: TRBJ1-2
CDR3: ASSYSTGHSSGYT

V: TRBV7-2
J: TRBJ2-1
CDR3: ASSRTSGTNEQF

V: TRBV5-6
J: TRBJ1-2
CDR3: ASSFTEVYGYT

V: TRBV24-1
J: TRBJ1-1
CDR3: ATSDPGRPEAF

V: TRBV10-3
J: TRBJ1-1
CDR3: AISGGTGEWTEAF

V: TRBV15
J: TRBJ2-1
CDR3: ATDSLSSYNEQF

V: TRBV6-5
J: TRBJ1-1
CDR3: ASKGYNTEAF

V: TRBV20-1
J: TRBJ2-7
CDR3: SAPRDPVGEQY

V: TRBV6-8
J: TRBJ1-1
CDR3: ASSYSMDVGTEAF

V: TRBV25-1
J: TRBJ1-1
CDR3: ASSEWVNTEAF

V: TRBV7-3
J: TRBJ2-3
CDR3: ASSFDLTSTDTQY

V: TRBV5-1
J: TRBJ2-6
CDR3: ASIGGGAGANVLT

V: TRBV27
J: TRBJ2-3
CDR3: ASSLWQASTDTQY

V: TRBV12-3/TRBV12-4
J: TRBJ2-2
CDR3: ASSFHSTTLGLF

V: TRBV6-6
J: TRBJ1-2
CDR3: ASTFTGQGFGTNYGYT

V: TRBV6-5
J: TRBJ2-7
CDR3: ASSYGSFQGDYEQY

V: TRBV19
J: TRBJ2-7
CDR3: ASSIRSSREQY

V: TRBV11-2
J: TRBJ2-3
CDR3: ASSLRWADRGQTDTQY

V: TRBV7-8
J: TRBJ2-1
CDR3: ASSWGGYGYNEQF

V: TRBV7-8
J: TRBJ2-6
CDR3: ASGGFAGANVLT

V: TRBV7-2
J: TRBJ2-2
CDR3: ASSLGRIRASGELF